What follows describes a single T cell receptor beta chain. Its antigen is not known. The authors reverse transcribed all of the isolated RNA, so sequencing captured expressed TCRB transcripts. Clones were read by immunoSEQ multiplex PCR, and TCRdb kept only the in-frame ones, dropping some. Of more than 300,000 clones listed, roughly 12% are singletons. This entry is derived from a study of beta chain features in type 1 diabetes. Study outcomes and limitations: Individuals with type 1 diabetes displayed fewer insertions and more deletions at VDJ junctions. For cells with high TCR expression, cDNA sequencing could yield over-representation.

Germline V gives CDR1 LNHDA, CDR2 SQIVND (reference sequence). The CDR3 runs to 13 residues. V lost 7 bases to trimming and J lost 9 bases; unmatched junction nucleotides: 8. The V and J genes are TRBV19 and TRBJ1-5; 8 nucleotides agree with TRBD1. This clonotype was obtained from a man between 18 and 29 years old in good health. Sequenced sample: naive CD4+ T cells from blood. In DNA, the CDR3 is TGTGCCAGTATTCAAGGGACAGGCTGGCCCCAGCATTTT. Encoded protein: CASIQGTGWPQHF.